The clone carrying this T cell receptor beta chain was seen a handful of times. Antigen specificity is unknown. During its preparation, the TCRbeta library received unique molecular identifiers. TCRdb re-derived calls from the PCR reads in MiXCR, one entry per CDR3 protein. Of approximately 500,000 distinct CDR3 sequences listed, about 10% are singletons. The record originates from a study of T-cell reconstitution after alpha-beta-depleted transplantation in children. Whole-study results and caveats: Roughly two months post-transplant, alpha-beta T cells reportedly originated from several hundred graft clones that had expanded. T cells produced anew were the main source of T-cell counts and diversity one year after transplant. Some patients owed their high day-60 TCRbeta diversity to surviving recipient T cells and thymic progenitors.

The CDR3 length is 16 residues. Germline CDR1 and CDR2: SGHRS and YFSETQ. V lost 2 bases to trimming and J lost 3 bases; unmatched junction nucleotides: 11. The sample consisted of PBMCs, taken before TCRalphabeta/CD19-depleted stem cell transplant. V is TRBV5-1 and J is TRBJ2-7; 7 bases are a match to TRBD2. This TCR came from a child aged 2 to 10 with inherited bone marrow failure, due to receive a stem cell transplant. The CDR3, as DNA: TGCGCCAGCAGCTTTACCCCCGGGGGAGGGAGCTACGAGCAGTACTTC. Amino acids: CASSFTPGGGSYEQYF.